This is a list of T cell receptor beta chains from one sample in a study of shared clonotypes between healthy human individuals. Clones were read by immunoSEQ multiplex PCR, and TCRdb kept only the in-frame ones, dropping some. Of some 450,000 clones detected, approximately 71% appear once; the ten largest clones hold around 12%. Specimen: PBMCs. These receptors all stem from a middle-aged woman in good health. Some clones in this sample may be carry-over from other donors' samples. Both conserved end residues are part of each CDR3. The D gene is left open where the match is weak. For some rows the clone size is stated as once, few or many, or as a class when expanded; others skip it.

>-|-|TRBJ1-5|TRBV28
TGTGCCAGCAGTTTAATGGGGGCTGGCAATCAGCCCCAGCATTTT
CASSLMGAGNQPQHF
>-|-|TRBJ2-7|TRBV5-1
TGCGCCAGCAGCTTGGGGAGCGAGTTGACGCAGCAGTACTTC
CASSLGSELTQQYF
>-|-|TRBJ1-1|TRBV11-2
TGTGCCAGCAGCCTGCTGCGCATGAACACTGAAGCTTTCTTT
CASSLLRMNTEAFF
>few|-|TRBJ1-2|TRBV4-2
TGTGCCAGCAGCCAAGAGAACAAGTATGGCTACACCTTC
CASSQENKYGYTF
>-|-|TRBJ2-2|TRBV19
TGTGCCAGTAGACAGACGGTTAACACCGGGGAGCTGTTTTTT
CASRQTVNTGELFF
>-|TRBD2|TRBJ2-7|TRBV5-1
TGCGCCAGCAGCTATCTCCCTAGCGGAGCCTACGAGCAGTACTTC
CASSYLPSGAYEQYF
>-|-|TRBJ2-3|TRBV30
TGTGCCTGGAGCCAGTACACAGATACGCAGTATTTT
CAWSQYTDTQYF
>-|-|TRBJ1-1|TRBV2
TGTGCCAGCAGTGGAACAACCTGGGGGGTTCCCTCTGAAGCTTTCTTT
CASSGTTWGVPSEAFF
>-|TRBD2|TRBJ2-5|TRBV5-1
TGCGCCAGCAGCTTCGGACTAGCGGGGGCACAAGAGACCCAGTACTTC
CASSFGLAGAQETQYF
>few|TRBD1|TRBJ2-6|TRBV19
TGTGCCTCAAGGACAGGGGGCGGCTCTGGGGCCAACGTCCTGACTTTC
CASRTGGGSGANVLTF
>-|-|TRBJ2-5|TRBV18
TGTGCCAGCTCACCATTTGTGGACGATCAAGAGACCCAGTACTTC
CASSPFVDDQETQYF
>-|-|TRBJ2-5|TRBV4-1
TGCGCCAGCAGCCAAGTTAGGAGAGCGGAGGGGGTTGGGACCCAGTACTTC
CASSQVRRAEGVGTQYF
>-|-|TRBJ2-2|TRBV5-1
TGCGCCAGCAGCTTGGTTTGGACCGGGGAGCTGTTTTTT
CASSLVWTGELFF
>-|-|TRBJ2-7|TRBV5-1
TGCGCCAGCAGCTTGAATCTGGGGACTTACGAGCAGTACTTC
CASSLNLGTYEQYF
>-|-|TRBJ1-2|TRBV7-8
TGTGCCAGCAGCTTAGCTTCCGCAGGCTCCTCGGACTATGGCTACACCTTC
CASSLASAGSSDYGYTF
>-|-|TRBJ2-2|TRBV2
TGTGCCAGCAAGGGGGGAACGAACACCGGGGAGCTGTTTTTT
CASKGGTNTGELFF
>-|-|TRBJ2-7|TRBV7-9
TGTGCCGGCAGCTCCCAGGGATACTCCTACGAGCAGTACTTC
CAGSSQGYSYEQYF
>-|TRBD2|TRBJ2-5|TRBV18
TGTGCCAGCTCACCTACTAGCGGACAAGAGACCCAGTACTTC
CASSPTSGQETQYF
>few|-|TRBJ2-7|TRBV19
TGTGCCAGTAGTTTGCGGGGTTCCTACGAGCAGTACTTC
CASSLRGSYEQYF
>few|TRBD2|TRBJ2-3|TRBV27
TGTGCCAGCAGTTTAACCTCGGCGGGAGCTTCCCCAGATACGCAGTATTTT
CASSLTSAGASPDTQYF
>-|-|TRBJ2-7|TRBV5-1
TGCGCCAGCAGCAGGAGGGACAGTAGCCAATCGCCGGAGCAGTACTTC
CASSRRDSSQSPEQYF
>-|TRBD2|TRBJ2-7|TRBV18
TGTGCCAGCTCACCTGGACTAGCGGGAGACGAGCAGTACTTC
CASSPGLAGDEQYF
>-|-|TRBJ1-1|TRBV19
TGTGCCAGTAGTATTGGGTCGAACACTGAAGCTTTCTTT
CASSIGSNTEAFF
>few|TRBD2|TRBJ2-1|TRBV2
TGTGCCAGCAGTGATTCGACTAGCGGGAGGGTTAATGAGCAGTTCTTC
CASSDSTSGRVNEQFF
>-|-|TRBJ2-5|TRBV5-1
TGCGCCAGCAGCTTGACGGACCTTCAAGAGACCCAGTACTTC
CASSLTDLQETQYF
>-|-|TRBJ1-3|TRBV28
TGTGCCAGCAGATCAACAGGCCTCGGAAACACCATATATTTT
CASRSTGLGNTIYF
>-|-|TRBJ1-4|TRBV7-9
TGTGCCAGCAGCTTATATGGCATATCGGTTACTGAAAAACTGTTTTTT
CASSLYGISVTEKLFF
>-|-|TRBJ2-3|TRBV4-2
TGTGCCAGCAGCCAAGGGGGGCTTAGCACAGATACGCAGTATTTT
CASSQGGLSTDTQYF
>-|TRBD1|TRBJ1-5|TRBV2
TGTGCCAGCAGCGCGGACAGGGGGTTCAATCAGCCCCAGCATTTT
CASSADRGFNQPQHF
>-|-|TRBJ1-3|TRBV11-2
TGTGCCAGCAGCTTCCCCCCTTCGACAGGCATGATCGGAAACACCATATATTTT
CASSFPPSTGMIGNTIYF
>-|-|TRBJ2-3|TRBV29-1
TGCAGCGTAGGGCGGGGGCTCACAGATACGCAGTATTTT
CSVGRGLTDTQYF
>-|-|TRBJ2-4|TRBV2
TGTGCCAGCAGTGAAGCGCTTCAGGGACTAGCCAAAAACATTCAGTACTTC
CASSEALQGLAKNIQYF
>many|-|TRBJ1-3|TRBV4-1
TGCGCCAGCAGCCAAGACCCCCCCGGGGACGGAAACACCATATATTTT
CASSQDPPGDGNTIYF
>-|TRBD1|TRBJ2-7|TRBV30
TGTGCCTGGAGTGAGGGGGGACAGGCCTACGAGCAGTACTTC
CAWSEGGQAYEQYF
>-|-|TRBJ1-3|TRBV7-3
TGTGCCAGCAGCCCCCCCAATGGAAACACCATATATTTT
CASSPPNGNTIYF
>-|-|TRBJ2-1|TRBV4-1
TGCGCCAGCAGCCAAGATGAGTGGGGGGCCTACAATGAGCAGTTCTTC
CASSQDEWGAYNEQFF
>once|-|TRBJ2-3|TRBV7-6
TGTGCCAGCAGCTTTAGGTCGGATACGCAGTATTTT
CASSFRSDTQYF
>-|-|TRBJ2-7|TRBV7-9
TGTGCCAGCAGCTTAGAACAGGGAGCCCCCAGGCCCTACGAGCAGTACTTC
CASSLEQGAPRPYEQYF
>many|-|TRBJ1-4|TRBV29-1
TGCAGCGCCTGTTTGGACCCTAATGAGAAACTGTTTTTT
CSACLDPNEKLFF
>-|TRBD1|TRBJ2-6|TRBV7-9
TGTGCCAGCAGCAGCACCGGGACAGGGACTGGGGCCAACGTCCTGACTTTC
CASSSTGTGTGANVLTF
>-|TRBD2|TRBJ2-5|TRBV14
TGTGCCAGCAGGACTAGCGGGACTGAGACCCAGTACTTC
CASRTSGTETQYF
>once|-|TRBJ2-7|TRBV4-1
TGCGCCAGCAGCCCCGGAGTAGCGCAACCCTACGAGCAGTACTTC
CASSPGVAQPYEQYF
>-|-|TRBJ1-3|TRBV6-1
TGTGCCAGCAGTGAAGCGCCGGCGGGATCTGGAAACACCATATATTTT
CASSEAPAGSGNTIYF
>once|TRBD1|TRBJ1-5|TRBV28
TGTGCCAGCAGTTGGCCAGGGGGGGCAACTTATAGCAATCAGCCCCAGCATTTT
CASSWPGGATYSNQPQHF
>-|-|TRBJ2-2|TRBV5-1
TGCGCCAGCAGCATCAGGGTCCCCGGGGAGCTGTTTTTT
CASSIRVPGELFF
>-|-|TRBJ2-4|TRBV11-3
TGTGCCAGCAGCACCACTTCCATGGCTCGTTCTGGCATTCAGTACTTC
CASSTTSMARSGIQYF
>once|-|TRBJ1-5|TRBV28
TGTGCCAGCAGTTTGTGGCAGGTGGGGAATCAGCCCCAGCATTTT
CASSLWQVGNQPQHF
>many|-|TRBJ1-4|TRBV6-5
TGTGCCAGCAGACGGGATACAGGGTTGGAAGAAAAACTGTTTTTT
CASRRDTGLEEKLFF
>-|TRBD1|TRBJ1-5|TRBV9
TGTGCCAGCAGCACCCTATATCGGGACAGGGGGAATCATCAGCCCCAGCATTTT
CASSTLYRDRGNHQPQHF
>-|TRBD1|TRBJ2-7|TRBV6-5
TGTGCCAGCAGTCAGACAGGGGGCTTCGACGAGCAGTACTTC
CASSQTGGFDEQYF
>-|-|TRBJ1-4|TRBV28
TGTGCCAGCGAGGAGGCAGGGGCTGAAAAACTGTTTTTT
CASEEAGAEKLFF
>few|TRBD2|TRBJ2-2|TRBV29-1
TGCAGCGTTGAAGGACTAGCGAGGTCCGGGGAGCTGTTTTTT
CSVEGLARSGELFF
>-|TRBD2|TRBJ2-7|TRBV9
TGTGCCAGCAGTCTCGGGGTAGCGGGATCCTACGAGCAGTACTTC
CASSLGVAGSYEQYF
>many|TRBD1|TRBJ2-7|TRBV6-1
TGTGCCAGCAGTGTGTCCGGGACAGGGTCGTACGAGCAGTACTTC
CASSVSGTGSYEQYF
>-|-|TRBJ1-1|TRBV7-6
TGTGCCAGCAGCTCGAGCGGGGGACGCGCTTTCTTT
CASSSSGGRAFF
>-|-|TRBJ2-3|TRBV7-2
TGTGCCAGCAGTAGGGACCGACACACAGATACGCAGTATTTT
CASSRDRHTDTQYF